There are a few counts of the clone carrying this T cell receptor (beta chain). Antigen specificity is unknown. Per germline, CDR1 ENHRY and CDR2 SYGVKD. Trimming shortened V by 4 bases and J by 9 bases, and 9 bases separated the two germline ends. The CDR3 spans 11 residues. Sequenced patients had shown CD8+CD57+ cell expansion by flow cytometry. Each patient had severe acquired aplastic anemia. The CD8+CD57+ cell fraction, enriched with beads, gave a mean 1.6 ug DNA. This entry belongs to a study of CD8+CD57+ T cells in acquired aplastic anemia. Study outcomes and limitations: Diversity in CD8+CD57+ cells from patients fell below that of the total CD4+ and CD8+ cell pools. This difference was described as decreased diversity.

The template used for profiling TCR beta VDJ and CDR3 was genomic DNA. Using its own MiXCR run on the reads, TCRdb lists one record per CDR3 protein. The table has 15,000 to 20,000 distinct CDR3 sequences, less than 45% seen once. The sequence was collected from a human donor with aplastic anemia. V gene TRBV10-3 combines with J gene TRBJ1-1; no clear D. The sample comprised CD8+CD57+ T cells sorted from PBMCs. Noted subset: bead-enriched CD8+CD57+ effector memory T cells from SAA patients. CDR3 loop: CAISVSEKAFF. The CDR3 DNA sequence: TGTGCCATCAGTGTCAGTGAGAAAGCTTTCTTT.